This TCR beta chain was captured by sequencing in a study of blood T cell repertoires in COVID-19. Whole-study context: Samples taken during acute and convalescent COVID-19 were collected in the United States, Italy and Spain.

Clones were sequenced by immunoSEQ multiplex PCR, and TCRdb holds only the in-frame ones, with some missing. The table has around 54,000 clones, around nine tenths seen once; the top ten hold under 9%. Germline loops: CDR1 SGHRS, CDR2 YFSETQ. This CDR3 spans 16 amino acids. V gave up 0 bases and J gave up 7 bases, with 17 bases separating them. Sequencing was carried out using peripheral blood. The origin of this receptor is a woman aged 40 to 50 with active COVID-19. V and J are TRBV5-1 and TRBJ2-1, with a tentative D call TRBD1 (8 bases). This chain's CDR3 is CASSLDPPQGGNEQFF. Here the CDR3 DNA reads TGCGCCAGCAGCTTGGATCCCCCACAGGGGGGGAATGAGCAGTTCTTC.